Each of the 27 T cell receptor beta chains below was sequenced from the same sample in a study of shared clonotypes between healthy human individuals. Data came from immunoSEQ multiplex PCR; TCRdb stores just in-frame clones and leaves some out. The sample has approximately 1.5 million clones; 98% to 99% are singletons. Material: naive CD4+ T cells sorted from blood. Subset specified: CD45RA+ positively selected. These receptors came from a man between 25 and 39 years old in good health.

This chain joins TRBV28 and TRBJ2-1; 9 bases line up with TRBD2. With 7 bases clipped from V and 5 bases from J, the junction kept 9 bases outside the gene matches. The CDR3 runs 15 residues. Germline loops: CDR1 MDHEN, CDR2 SYDVKM. CDR3 in amino acids: CASTPSGKVNNEQFF. The CDR3 coding sequence is TGTGCCAGCACCCCTAGCGGGAAGGTGAACAATGAGCAGTTCTTC.

This chain links TRBV11-2 with TRBJ2-2, with no clear D. The CDR3 is 14 amino acids. V gave up 4 bases and J gave up 6 bases, with 12 bases separating them. Germline assignment: CDR1 SGHAT and CDR2 FQNNGV. The CDR3 reads CASSSRPGPGELFF. CDR3 sequence (DNA): TGTGCCAGCAGCTCCCGCCCCGGGCCCGGGGAGCTGTTTTTT.

This chain links TRBV4-1 with TRBJ2-1; perhaps TRBD1 as D (6 bases). Trimming pared 3 bases from V and 0 bases from J, leaving 9 bases between. There are 15 residues in the CDR3. CDR1 is MGHRA, CDR2 YSYEKL, per germline. The CDR3 here is CASSQGHGSYNEQFF. The CDR3 DNA sequence: TGCGCCAGCAGCCAGGGACATGGCTCCTACAATGAGCAGTTCTTC.

The rearrangement joins TRBV10-1 to TRBJ1-5; D perhaps matches TRBD1 (6 bases). V was shortened by 6 bases and J by 1 base, with 13 bases between the two germline ends. Germline-derived CDR1 and CDR2 are WNHNN and SYGVQD (reference sequence). The CDR3 contains 15 residues. The chain's CDR3 is CASRPKGDSNQPQHF. CDR3 nucleotides: TGCGCCAGCAGACCTAAGGGGGACAGCAATCAGCCCCAGCATTTT.

The chain couples TRBV11-2 to TRBJ2-6; no clear D gene. CDR3 length: 17 amino acids. Germline CDR1 is SGHAT and CDR2 is FQNNGV. Trimming stripped 5 bases from V and 0 bases from J, with 14 bases between. Here the CDR3 reads CASSTPVGNSGANVLTF. CDR3 nucleotides: TGTGCCAGCAGCACCCCGGTGGGCAACTCTGGGGCCAACGTCCTGACTTTC.

The CDR3 DNA reads as TGTGCCAGCAGTGAAGTTAGCGGGAGACACGAGCAGTACTTC. It translates to CASSEVSGRHEQYF. This rearrangement joins TRBV27 to TRBJ2-7, with TRBD2 matching over 9 bases. Germline V gene lookup returns CDR1 MNHEY and CDR2 SMNVEV (reference sequence). This CDR3 spans 14 amino acids. V shed 5 bases, J shed 5 bases, and the junction held 7 bases outside the gene matches.

The V and J genes are TRBV4-3 and TRBJ2-1; 8 bases line up with TRBD1. This CDR3 spans 15 amino acids. Germline values: CDR1 LGHNA, CDR2 YSLEER. With 4 bases clipped from V and 6 bases from J, the junction kept 8 bases outside the gene matches. CDR3 coding DNA: TGCGCCAGCAGCCTACGGACAGGGTATAGCAATGAGCAGTTCTTC. As protein: CASSLRTGYSNEQFF.

The CDR3 coding sequence is TGCAGCGTTAAACACAGGGGGCGCGGCTCTGAAGCTTTCTTT. Its translation: CSVKHRGRGSEAFF. V is TRBV29-1 and J is TRBJ1-1, with TRBD1 matching over 9 bases. V shed 5 bases and J 6 bases; nucleotides not matched to a gene: 10. This CDR3 has 14 amino acids. The V gene's germline CDR1 is SQVTM and CDR2 ANQGSEA.

The V gene is TRBV9, the J gene TRBJ2-6; D is undetermined. This CDR3 has 16 residues. V was trimmed by 0 bases and J by 2 bases, leaving 9 bases between them. Germline assignment: CDR1 SGDLS and CDR2 YYNGEE. CDR3 loop: CASSVDPRAGANVLTF. The CDR3 DNA follows: TGTGCCAGCAGCGTAGACCCGAGAGCTGGGGCCAACGTCCTGACTTTC. The full variable domain, its missing parts supplied by reference TRBV9 and TRBJ2-6, is DSGVTQTPKHLITATGQRVTLRCSPRSGDLSVYWYQQSLDQGLQFLIQYYNGEERAKGNILERFSAQQFPDLHSELNLSSLELGDSALYFCASSVDPRAGANVLTFGAGSRLTVL.

The chain combines TRBV5-1 with TRBJ2-7; the match to TRBD1 covers 8 bases. The V gene end was trimmed by 4 bases and the J gene end by 6 bases; junction bases not matched to a gene: 12. This CDR3 region has 15 residues. Germline-derived CDR1 and CDR2 are SGHRS and YFSETQ. CDR3 loop: CASSLGQGAAGEQYF. The DNA of the CDR3 is TGCGCCAGCAGCCTCGGGCAGGGGGCCGCCGGCGAGCAGTACTTC.

CDR3 DNA: TGTGCCAGCAGCTTAGTTTGGGCTAGCGGGAGTAATGAGCAGTTCTTC. It is translated as CASSLVWASGSNEQFF. The rearrangement joins TRBV7-2 to TRBJ2-1; TRBD2 matches 10 bases. V was clipped by 1 base and J by 7 bases; unmatched bases: 7. CDR1 SGHTA and CDR2 FQGNSA come from the germline V gene. The CDR3 runs 16 residues.

The chain links TRBV28 to TRBJ1-5, with unresolved D. V shed 9 bases and J shed 3 bases, with 15 bases lying between them. The CDR3 is 14 residues long. CDR1 and CDR2 from the germline V gene are MDHEN and SYDVKM. DNA of the CDR3: TGTGCCAGTACGGAGAGGTACCACAATCAGCCCCAGCATTTT. It codes for CASTERYHNQPQHF.

This clone was seen a single time. The chain has TRBV9 and TRBJ1-2; the D gene is possibly TRBD1 (6 bases). The CDR3 is 14 residues long. V shed 0 bases and J shed 7 bases, with 13 bases lying between them. Per the germline V gene, CDR1 is SGDLS and CDR2 is YYNGEE. CDR3 coding DNA: TGTGCCAGCAGCGTAGCAATGGGGGGCGCTGGCTACACCTTC. The encoded protein is CASSVAMGGAGYTF.

The rearrangement links TRBV18 to TRBJ2-5; 9 bases are shared with TRBD2. With V trimmed by 1 base and J by 3 bases, 3 bases remained unmatched. Germline lookup yields CDR1 KGHSH and CDR2 LQKENI. The CDR3 runs 15 residues. CDR3 sequence reads: CASSPRTSVEETQYF. CDR3 DNA: TGTGCCAGCTCACCACGGACTAGCGTAGAAGAGACCCAGTACTTC.

The chain carries TRBV7-7 and TRBJ2-1; 7 bases fit TRBD2. Germline assignment: CDR1 SSHAT and CDR2 FNYEAQ (reference sequence). The CDR3 sequence is 15 residues long. V lost 5 bases to trimming and J lost 2 bases; unmatched junction nucleotides: 6. CDR3 nucleotide sequence: TGTGCCAGCAGCGCGGCCGGGACTACCTACAATGAGCAGTTCTTC. Translation: CASSAAGTTYNEQFF.

For the CDR3, the DNA is TGCGCCAGCAGTCTGGACAGGGTGCCCTACAATGAGCAGTTCTTC. Protein product: CASSLDRVPYNEQFF. This chain connects TRBV10-2 to TRBJ2-1; 8 positions agree with TRBD1. The CDR3 consists of 15 residues. V lost 5 bases to trimming and J lost 2 bases; unmatched junction nucleotides: 5. CDR1 WSHSY and CDR2 SAAADI come from the germline V gene.

The chain employs TRBV2 and TRBJ2-1; no reliable D call. The CDR3 extends over 10 amino acids. Trimming pared 1 base from V and 12 bases from J, leaving 4 bases between. Germline V gene sequence: CDR1 SNHLY, CDR2 FYNNEI. CDR3 sequence: CASSEDSQFF. The CDR3, as DNA: TGTGCCAGCAGTGAAGATTCGCAGTTCTTC.

Points on this clone: The same CDR3 can be traced to other DNA sequences in this sample. J is TRBJ2-7 and V is TRBV20-1; D unresolved. Per germline, CDR1 DFQATT and CDR2 SNEGSKA (reference sequence). The CDR3 length is 10 residues. The V and J ends lost 2 bases and 7 bases respectively, with 6 bases between them. In nucleotides, the CDR3 is TGCAGTGCTAGACAGGCGGAGCAGTACTTC. The encoded protein is CSARQAEQYF.

This sequence joins TRBV5-4 and TRBJ1-5; D unresolved. Trimming cost V 2 bases and J 6 bases, with 6 bases left between them. The CDR3 sequence is 12 residues long. Germline values: CDR1 SGHNT, CDR2 YYREEE (reference sequence). CDR3 protein: CASSFFGQPQHF. The CDR3 DNA follows: TGTGCCAGCAGCTTCTTTGGTCAGCCCCAGCATTTT. Looking up the rest from reference TRBV5-4 and TRBJ1-5 gives the full variable domain: ETGVTQSPTHLIKTRGQQVTLRCSSQSGHNTVSWYQQALGQGPQFIFQYYREEENGRGNFPPRFSGLQFPNYSSELNVNALELDDSALYLCASSFFGQPQHFGDGTRLSIL.

J is TRBJ1-1 and V is TRBV5-1; tentative D call: TRBD1 (6 bases). This CDR3 region has 16 residues. Trimming left V 0 bases short and J 5 bases short, with 17 bases between. Germline lookup yields CDR1 SGHRS and CDR2 YFSETQ. The CDR3 reads CASSLETGRRTTEAFF. DNA of the CDR3: TGCGCCAGCAGCTTGGAAACAGGGCGGAGAACGACTGAAGCTTTCTTT.

The rearrangement uses TRBV7-2 and TRBJ2-1; 7 bases match TRBD1. The CDR3 has 13 residues. Losses at the gene ends were 4 bases for V and 7 bases for J; bases not matched to a gene: 4. Germline-derived CDR1 and CDR2 are SGHTA and FQGNSA. The CDR3: CASSYHRGNEQFF. For the CDR3, the DNA is TGTGCCAGCAGCTACCACAGGGGAAATGAGCAGTTCTTC.

This chain uses TRBV19 with TRBJ2-1; D gene unclear. The V and J ends lost 6 bases and 2 bases respectively, with 8 bases between them. Looked up from germline, CDR1 is LNHDA and CDR2 is SQIVND (reference sequence). The CDR3 is 13 amino acids. Here the CDR3 reads CASRAETYNEQFF. The CDR3 DNA reads as TGTGCCAGTAGGGCGGAAACCTACAATGAGCAGTTCTTC.

The chain couples TRBV29-1 to TRBJ2-2; 9 bases line up with TRBD1. Germline loops: CDR1 SQVTM, CDR2 ANQGSEA. V lost 6 bases to trimming and J lost 3 bases; unmatched junction nucleotides: 8. The CDR3 consists of 15 residues. The CDR3 loop reads CSVGQGWKDTGELFF. CDR3 DNA sequence: TGCAGCGTGGGACAGGGTTGGAAGGACACCGGGGAGCTGTTTTTT.

The chain couples TRBV6-5 to TRBJ2-7; TRBD1 or TRBD2 may be the D gene (5 bases each). The CDR3 loop spans 12 amino acids. CDR1 and CDR2 (germline): MNHEY, SVGAGI. Written as DNA, the CDR3 is TGTGCCAGCAGCTGCCGGGGCCTAATCCCGGGCGTC. It encodes CASSCRGLIPGV.

V and J are TRBV4-1 and TRBJ2-1; possibly TRBD2 for D (6 bases). Germline CDR1 reads MGHRA; CDR2 reads YSYEKL. V was clipped by 5 bases and J by 4 bases, with 15 bases between them. The CDR3 covers 15 residues. CDR3 amino acids: CASSSSPGAYNEQFF. CDR3 in DNA: TGCGCCAGCAGCTCTTCGCCGGGAGCGTACAATGAGCAGTTCTTC.

The V and J genes are TRBV5-4 and TRBJ1-1; unclear D gene. Trimming removed 4 bases from V and 4 bases from J, with 11 bases in between. The CDR3 is 13 amino acids. Germline-derived CDR1 and CDR2 are SGHNT and YYREEE (reference sequence). CDR3 in amino acids: CASSPPSITEAFF. CDR3 DNA sequence: TGTGCCAGCAGCCCGCCCTCCATCACTGAAGCTTTCTTT.

This sequence joins TRBV6-6 and TRBJ2-1, with TRBD2 matching 7 bases. Germline V gives CDR1 MNHNY, CDR2 SVGAGI (reference sequence). The CDR3 contains 16 residues. Losses at the gene ends were 6 bases for V and 1 base for J; bases not matched to a gene: 9. Here the CDR3 DNA reads TGTGCCAGCAGATCCCCCGGGGGGAGGTCCTACAATGAGCAGTTCTTC. Amino acids: CASRSPGGRSYNEQFF.